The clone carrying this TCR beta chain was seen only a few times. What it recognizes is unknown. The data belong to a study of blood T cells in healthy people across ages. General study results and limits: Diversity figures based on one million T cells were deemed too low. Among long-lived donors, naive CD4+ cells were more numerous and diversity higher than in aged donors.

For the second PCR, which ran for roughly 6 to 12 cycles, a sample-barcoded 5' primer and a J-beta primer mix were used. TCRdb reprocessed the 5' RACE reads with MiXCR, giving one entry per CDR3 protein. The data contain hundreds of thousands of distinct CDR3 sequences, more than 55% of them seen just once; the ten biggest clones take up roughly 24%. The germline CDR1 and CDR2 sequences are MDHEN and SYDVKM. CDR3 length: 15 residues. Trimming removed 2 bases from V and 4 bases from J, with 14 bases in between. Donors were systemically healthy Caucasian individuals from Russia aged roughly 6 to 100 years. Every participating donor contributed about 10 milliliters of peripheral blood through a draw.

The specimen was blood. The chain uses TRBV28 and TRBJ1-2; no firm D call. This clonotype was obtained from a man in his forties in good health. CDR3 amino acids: CASSLREASSYGYTF. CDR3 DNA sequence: TGTGCCAGCAGTTTACGGGAAGCTTCCTCCTATGGCTACACCTTC.